These 32 T cell receptor beta chains came from one sample sequenced in a study of cytomegalovirus exposure and HLA in healthy donors. Primers included in the PCR were 60 Vbeta and 13 Jbeta primers. Sequenced by immunoSEQ multiplex PCR; TCRdb stores in-frame clones only, minus some. The sample has about 160,000 clones; roughly four fifths are singletons. The sequenced sample consisted of PBMCs. All receptors come from a woman aged 18 to 35 in good health and CMV-seronegative.

The chain couples TRBV7-6 to TRBJ1-2; TRBD1 might be the D (5 bases). Germline CDR1 and CDR2: SGHVS and FNYEAQ. This CDR3 has 17 amino acids. The ends were cut back, 3 bases at V and 2 bases at J, with 19 bases in the middle. The CDR3 loop reads CASSFPLPPDRNYGYTF. CDR3 nucleotides: TGTGCCAGCAGCTTCCCCCTTCCCCCTGACAGAAACTATGGCTACACCTTC. Full variable domain (rest looked up from reference TRBV7-6 and TRBJ1-2): GAGVSQSPRYKVTKRGQDVALRCDPISGHVSLYWYRQALGQGPEFLTYFNYEAQQDKSGLPNDRFSAERPEGSISTLTIQRTEQRDSAMYRCASSFPLPPDRNYGYTFGSGTRLTVV.

This rearrangement joins TRBV6-5 to TRBJ2-2, with D tentatively TRBD2 (5 bases). Germline CDR1 MNHEY, CDR2 SVGAGI. CDR3 length: 16 residues. Between the trimmed V and J ends, which lost 1 base and 6 bases, there was a span of 15 bases. CDR3 DNA: TGTGCCAGCAGTTACTTTTCGGGGTTCATCGCCGGGGAGCTGTTTTTT. Its translation: CASSYFSGFIAGELFF.

Concerning this clone: A read error may account for a junction end that differs from germline. The rearrangement links TRBV7-9 to TRBJ1-5, with a possible D match to TRBD1 (6 bases). The CDR3 contains 16 residues. Germline CDR1 reads SEHNR; CDR2 reads FQNEAQ (reference sequence). CDR3 in DNA: TGTTCCAGCAGCTTAGATGGGGGCTGGAGCAATCAGCCCCAGCATTTT. Translated, it gives CSSSLDGGWSNQPQHF.

This chain links TRBV7-3 with TRBJ2-5; 10 nucleotides match TRBD1. With V trimmed by 5 bases and J by 4 bases, 10 bases remained unmatched. The germline gives CDR1 SGHTA, CDR2 FQGTGA. The CDR3 is 16 amino acids. The CDR3 region is CASSPQGQGLGETQYF. The CDR3 DNA reads as TGTGCCAGCAGCCCCCAGGGACAGGGGTTAGGAGAGACCCAGTACTTC. Filled out from reference TRBV7-3 and TRBJ2-5, the complete variable domain reads GAGVSQTPSNKVTEKGKYVELRCDPISGHTALYWYRQSLGQGPEFLIYFQGTGAADDSGLPNDRFFAVRPEGSVSTLKIQRTERGDSAVYLCASSPQGQGLGETQYFGPGTRLLVL.

The rearrangement uses TRBV6-6 and TRBJ2-3, with 8 bases aligning to TRBD2. The CDR3 consists of 15 residues. The germline gives CDR1 MNHNY, CDR2 SVGAGI (reference sequence). The V and J ends lost 6 bases and 5 bases, in that order; junction bases with no gene match: 10. CDR3: CASSDGGAIRDTQYF. The CDR3 nucleotides are TGTGCCAGCAGCGACGGGGGGGCGATTAGAGATACGCAGTATTTT.

The chain recombines TRBV7-3 with TRBJ2-7, with TRBD1 matching 7 bases. V lost 5 bases, J lost 1 base, and 8 bases stayed unmatched. From germline, CDR1 is SGHTA and CDR2 FQGTGA. This CDR3 contains 15 residues. DNA for the CDR3: TGTGCCAGCAGCCACGCTGACAGGGCTTCCTACGAGCAGTACTTC. Translating gives CASSHADRASYEQYF.

The genes are TRBV25-1 and TRBJ2-3; 14 nucleotides align to TRBD2. The trim removed 6 bases at V and 5 bases at J, leaving 7 bases unmatched. Per the germline V gene, CDR1 is MGHDK and CDR2 is SYGVNS. CDR3 size: 16 residues. Here the CDR3 DNA reads TGTGCCAGCAGAGCAGGACTAGCGGGAGGTAAAGATACGCAGTATTTT. Translated: CASRAGLAGGKDTQYF.

This chain joins TRBV5-6 and TRBJ2-5, with TRBD1 matching over 8 bases. This CDR3 has 15 amino acids. Trimming cost V 4 bases and J 4 bases; bases outside gene matches: 9. CDR1 is SGHDT, CDR2 YYEEEE, per germline. CDR3 region: CASSLRQGRRETQYF. In DNA form, the CDR3 reads TGTGCCAGCAGCCTGCGACAGGGGAGGCGAGAGACCCAGTACTTC.

This clone has only a few counts. The chain links TRBV19 to TRBJ1-1, with D tentatively TRBD1 (6 bases). With 7 bases removed from V and 2 bases from J, the gap between germline ends came to 8 bases. CDR1 is LNHDA, CDR2 SQIVND, per germline (reference sequence). CDR3 length: 12 residues. DNA of the CDR3: TGTGCCAGTACCAGGGGAAACACTGAAGCTTTCTTT. This encodes CASTRGNTEAFF. The full variable domain, with the rest looked up from reference TRBV19 and TRBJ1-1, is DGGITQSPKYLFRKEGQNVTLSCEQNLNHDAMYWYRQDPGQGLRLIYYSQIVNDFQKGDIAEGYSVSREKKESFPLTVTSAQKNPTAFYLCASTRGNTEAFFGQGTRLTVV.

The V call is TRBV18, the J call TRBJ1-1, with D tentatively TRBD1 (5 bases). The CDR3 runs to 15 residues. V was pared by 0 bases and J by 4 bases, with 12 bases between. In germline, CDR1 is KGHSH, CDR2 LQKENI. The DNA for the CDR3 is TGTGCCAGCTCACCACCGCAGGGAGGGACCACTGAAGCTTTCTTT. Translation: CASSPPQGGTTEAFF.

The chain recombines TRBV11-2 with TRBJ2-3; D may be TRBD2 (6 bases). V lost 0 bases, J lost 2 bases, and 18 bases lay in between. The CDR3 covers 18 residues. CDR1 is SGHAT, CDR2 FQNNGV, per germline. CDR3 sequence reads: CASSLDGEDSVTTDTQYF. For the CDR3, the DNA is TGTGCCAGCAGCTTAGATGGGGAGGATAGTGTCACCACAGATACGCAGTATTTT.

V gene TRBV27 combines with J gene TRBJ2-7; 8 bases fit TRBD1. The CDR3 covers 14 residues. The germline V gene has CDR1 MNHEY and CDR2 SMNVEV (reference sequence). V dropped 1 base and J dropped 3; count of bases not matched to a gene: 2. The CDR3, as DNA: TGTGCCAGCAGTTTATTCAGGGGGCTCTACGAGCAGTACTTC. Encoded protein: CASSLFRGLYEQYF.

The V gene is TRBV19, the J gene TRBJ2-1, with a weak D call TRBD2 (7 bases). V lost 1 base to trimming and J lost 7 bases, with 11 bases between them. The CDR3 contains 14 residues. Germline V gives CDR1 LNHDA, CDR2 SQIVND (reference sequence). The CDR3 coding sequence is TGTGCCAGTAGTATAGGTAGGGGGGGTAATGAGCAGTTCTTC. Translation: CASSIGRGGNEQFF.

The chain has TRBV13 and TRBJ2-2; possibly TRBD1 for D (5 bases). V was shortened by 0 bases and J by 0 bases, with 5 bases between the two germline ends. Germline CDR1 is PRHDT and CDR2 is FYEKMQ (reference sequence). The CDR3 is 15 residues long. The CDR3, as DNA: TGTGCCAGCAGCTTAGGGACAGCGAACACCGGGGAGCTGTTTTTT. Translated, it gives CASSLGTANTGELFF.

V and J are TRBV27 and TRBJ2-5; 12 nucleotides match TRBD2. V lost 2 bases to trimming and J lost 7 bases; unmatched junction nucleotides: 5. The CDR3 runs to 15 residues. Germline CDR1 MNHEY, CDR2 SMNVEV (reference sequence). CDR3: CASSLTPGLAGTQYF. The CDR3 nucleotides read TGTGCCAGCAGTTTAACCCCGGGACTAGCGGGGACCCAGTACTTC.

The V gene is TRBV18, the J gene TRBJ2-7; TRBD1 matches 8 bases. Losses at the gene ends were 5 bases for V and 5 bases for J; bases not matched to a gene: 5. The CDR3 is 13 residues long. Germline CDR1 is KGHSH and CDR2 is LQKENI. As DNA, the CDR3 is TGTGCCAGCTCATCGGACAGGGCCGACGAGCAGTACTTC. It translates to CASSSDRADEQYF.

V gene TRBV4-1 combines with J gene TRBJ1-6, with D tentatively TRBD1 (5 bases). This CDR3 region has 16 residues. V lost 0 bases to trimming and J lost 10 bases, with 16 bases between them. Looked up from germline, CDR1 is MGHRA and CDR2 is YSYEKL. The chain's CDR3 is CASSQDRRGAESPLHF. The CDR3 DNA reads as TGCGCCAGCAGCCAAGATCGACGCGGGGCTGAATCACCCCTCCACTTT.

This chain joins TRBV27 and TRBJ2-7, with TRBD1 matching 8 bases. The CDR3 has 14 residues. J lost 1 base, V lost 6 bases, and 5 bases had no gene match. The V gene's germline CDR1 is MNHEY and CDR2 SMNVEV (reference sequence). CDR3 sequence (DNA): TGTGCCAGCAGCCCAGGGGGCAGATCCTACGAGCAGTACTTC. Protein: CASSPGGRSYEQYF.

V usage is TRBV11-2 and J usage is TRBJ2-5; no firm D call. Germline V gene sequence: CDR1 SGHAT, CDR2 FQNNGV. This CDR3 region has 16 residues. V lost 6 bases and J lost 3, with 20 bases in between. The CDR3 coding sequence is TGTGCCAGCAGTCCTAACCTCGACACCTACAAAGAGACCCAGTACTTC. Protein: CASSPNLDTYKETQYF.

V usage is TRBV6-1 and J usage is TRBJ1-3; no firm D call. The germline V and J ends were trimmed by 2 bases and 6 bases, with 11 bases remaining between them. The CDR3 is 14 residues long. Germline V CDR1 and CDR2: MNHNS, SASEGT. DNA for the CDR3: TGTGCCAGCAGTGAATGGGGAGTTGCAAACACCATATATTTT. This encodes CASSEWGVANTIYF.

A note on this clone: At one of its ends the junction is not consistent with the germline gene, which may arise from a read error. The V and J genes are TRBV7-9 and TRBJ1-5; D is possibly TRBD1 (6 bases). The CDR3 length is 12 residues. Germline CDR1 reads SEHNR; CDR2 reads FQNEAQ (reference sequence). As DNA, the CDR3 is TGTTCCAGCAGTCAGACAGGACAGCCCCAGCATTTT. Translated, it gives CSSSQTGQPQHF.

The chain joins TRBV25-1 to TRBJ2-5, with TRBD2 identical over 10 bases. Trimming removed 6 bases from V and 6 bases from J; junction bases left unmatched: 16. The CDR3 has 17 residues. Germline V gene data show CDR1 as MGHDK and CDR2 as SYGVNS. This CDR3 is CASRTRGLAGERKTQYF. The CDR3 DNA sequence: TGTGCCAGCAGAACGAGAGGGCTAGCGGGAGAGAGGAAGACCCAGTACTTC. Complete variable domain (other parts from reference TRBV25-1 and TRBJ2-5): EADIYQTPRYLVIGTGKKITLECSQTMGHDKMYWYQQDPGMELHLIHYSYGVNSTEKGDLSSESTVSRIRTEHFPLTLESARPSHTSQYLCASRTRGLAGERKTQYFGPGTRLLVL.

J is TRBJ2-2 and V is TRBV7-3, with no clear D. The CDR3 consists of 12 residues. Between the trimmed V and J ends, which lost 5 bases and 8 bases, there was a span of 9 bases. CDR1 SGHTA and CDR2 FQGTGA come from the germline V gene. As DNA, the CDR3 is TGTGCCAGCAGCCCCCGGAGAGGGGAGCTGTTTTTT. Translation: CASSPRRGELFF.

The genes are TRBV6-6 and TRBJ2-1; the match to TRBD1 covers 8 bases. The trim removed 5 bases at V and 0 bases at J, leaving 6 bases unmatched. The CDR3 extends over 16 amino acids. Germline V gene data show CDR1 as MNHNY and CDR2 as SVGAGI (reference sequence). CDR3 DNA sequence: TGTGCCAGCAGTACTCGACAGGGGAGCTCCTACAATGAGCAGTTCTTC. Translation: CASSTRQGSSYNEQFF.

The V call is TRBV5-6, the J call TRBJ2-7; D might be TRBD1 (5 bases). Germline lookup yields CDR1 SGHDT and CDR2 YYEEEE. Trimming left V 1 base short and J 5 bases short, with 16 bases between. The CDR3 length is 15 residues. The CDR3: CASSLISPGLDEQYF. CDR3 DNA sequence: TGTGCCAGCAGCTTGATCTCGCCAGGGCTCGACGAGCAGTACTTC.

The chain couples TRBV21-1 to TRBJ2-7; the table's TRBD1 call for D was not verified on the DNA. TRBV21-1 represents a pseudogene. The length of the CDR3 is 12 residues. The DNA for the CDR3 is TGTGCCAGCACCAGGGAAGAGTGTGAGCAGTACTTC. Translation gives CASTREECEQYF.

Details on this clone: No DNA is shown, since the ends of the CDR3 on it are uncertain; the CDR3 is the one TCRdb lists. The chain uses TRBV5-1 and TRBJ2-3; the listed D gene, TRBD2, was not tested against the DNA. Germline V lookup: CDR1 SGHRS, CDR2 YFSETQ. The CDR3 spans 11 residues, counting both ends. This CDR3 is CASSILDTQYF.

The chain recombines TRBV5-1 with TRBJ1-2; D remains unclear. Trimming shortened V by 0 bases and J by 3 bases, and 12 bases separated the two germline ends. This CDR3 comprises 15 residues. Germline CDR1 is SGHRS and CDR2 is YFSETQ. CDR3 in amino acids: CASSLVAGLDYGYTF. CDR3 nucleotide sequence: TGCGCCAGCAGCTTGGTTGCAGGACTGGACTATGGCTACACCTTC.

The J gene is TRBJ2-5, the V gene TRBV30; 10 nucleotides agree with TRBD2. The CDR3 is made up of 18 amino acids. From germline, CDR1 is GTSNPN and CDR2 SVGIG (reference sequence). Germline trimming cut 3 bases from V and 3 bases from J; bases unmatched to any gene: 16. In nucleotides, the CDR3 is TGTGCCTGGAGCCTCCCCCAACTAGCGGGACACCGCGAAGAGACCCAGTACTTC. Translation gives CAWSLPQLAGHREETQYF.

CDR3 in amino acids: CASSPIRAGVNTEAFF. The DNA for the CDR3 is TGTGCCAGCAGCCCTATAAGGGCAGGGGTGAACACTGAAGCTTTCTTT. The rearrangement links TRBV11-2 to TRBJ1-1; maybe TRBD1 (6 bases). Trimming left V 5 bases short and J 0 bases short, with 16 bases between. The V gene's germline CDR1 is SGHAT and CDR2 FQNNGV. The CDR3 contains 16 residues.

The chain employs TRBV28 and TRBJ1-5, with D unclear. Germline lookup yields CDR1 MDHEN and CDR2 SYDVKM. V lost 5 bases and J 4 bases, leaving 3 bases between the germline ends. This CDR3 has 11 residues. CDR3 protein: CASSINQPQHF. The CDR3 nucleotides are TGTGCCAGCAGTATAAATCAGCCCCAGCATTTT.

This clone was observed once. The rearrangement uses TRBV28 and TRBJ1-1, with a tentative D call TRBD1 (5 bases). From germline, CDR1 is MDHEN and CDR2 SYDVKM. The CDR3 sequence is 15 residues long. Between the trimmed V and J ends, which lost 7 bases and 1 base, there was a span of 16 bases. Here the CDR3 DNA reads TGTGCCAGCACCTCCCCCGGGACTGCGAACACTGAAGCTTTCTTT. This encodes CASTSPGTANTEAFF.